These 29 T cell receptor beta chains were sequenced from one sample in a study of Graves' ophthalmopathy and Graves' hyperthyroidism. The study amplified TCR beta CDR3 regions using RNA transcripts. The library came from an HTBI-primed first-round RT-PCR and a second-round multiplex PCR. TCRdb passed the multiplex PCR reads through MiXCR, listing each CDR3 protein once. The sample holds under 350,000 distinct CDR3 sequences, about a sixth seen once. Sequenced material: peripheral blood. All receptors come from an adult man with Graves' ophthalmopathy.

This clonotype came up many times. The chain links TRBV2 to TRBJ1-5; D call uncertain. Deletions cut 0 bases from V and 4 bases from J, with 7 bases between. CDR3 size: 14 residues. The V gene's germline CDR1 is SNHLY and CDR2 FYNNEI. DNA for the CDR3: TGTGCCAGCAGTGAAGCGCGAGGGAATCAGCCCCAGCATTTT. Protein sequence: CASSEARGNQPQHF. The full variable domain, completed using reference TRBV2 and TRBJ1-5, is EPEVTQTPSHQVTQMGQEVILRCVPISNHLYFYWYRQILGQKVEFLVSFYNNEISEKSEIFDDQFSVERPDGSNFTLKIRSTKLEDSAMYFCASSEARGNQPQHFGDGTRLSIL.

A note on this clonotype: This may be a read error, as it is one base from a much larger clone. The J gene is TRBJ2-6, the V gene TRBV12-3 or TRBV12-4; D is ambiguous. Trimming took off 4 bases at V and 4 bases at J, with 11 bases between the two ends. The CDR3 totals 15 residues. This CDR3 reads CASSSGHVGANVLTF. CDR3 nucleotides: TGTGCCAGCAGTTCCGGGCACGTGGGGGCCAACGTCCTGACTTTC.

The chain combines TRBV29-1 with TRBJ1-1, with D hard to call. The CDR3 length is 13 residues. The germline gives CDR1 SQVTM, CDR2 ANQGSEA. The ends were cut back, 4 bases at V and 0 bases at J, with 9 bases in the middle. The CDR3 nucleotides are TGCAGCGTTGTTAACAACTTGAACACTGAAGCTTTCTTT. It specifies CSVVNNLNTEAFF.

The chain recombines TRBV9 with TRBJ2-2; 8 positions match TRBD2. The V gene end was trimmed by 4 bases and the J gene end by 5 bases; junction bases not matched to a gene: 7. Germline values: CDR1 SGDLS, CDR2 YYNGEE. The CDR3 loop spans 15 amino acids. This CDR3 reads CASSRAAGATGELFF. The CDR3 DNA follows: TGTGCCAGCAGCCGGGCAGCGGGAGCGACCGGGGAGCTGTTTTTT. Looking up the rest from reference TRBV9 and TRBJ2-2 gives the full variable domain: DSGVTQTPKHLITATGQRVTLRCSPRSGDLSVYWYQQSLDQGLQFLIQYYNGEERAKGNILERFSAQQFPDLHSELNLSSLELGDSALYFCASSRAAGATGELFFGEGSRLTVL.

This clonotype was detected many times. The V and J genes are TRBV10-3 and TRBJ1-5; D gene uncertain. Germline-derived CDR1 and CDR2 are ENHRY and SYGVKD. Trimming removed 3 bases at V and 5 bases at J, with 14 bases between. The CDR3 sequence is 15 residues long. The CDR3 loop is CAISEQSTEYQPQHF. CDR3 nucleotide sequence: TGTGCCATCAGTGAACAGTCAACAGAATATCAGCCCCAGCATTTT.

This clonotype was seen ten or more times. The DNA for the CDR3 is TGCGCCAGCAGCTCACCGGGACAGGGGGCGAACACTGAAGCTTTCTTT. Its protein product is CASSSPGQGANTEAFF. The genes are TRBV5-1 and TRBJ1-1, with 12 bases aligning to TRBD1. Losses at the gene ends were 3 bases for V and 1 base for J; bases not matched to a gene: 4. CDR1 is SGHRS and CDR2 is YFSETQ in the germline V gene. The CDR3 has 16 residues.

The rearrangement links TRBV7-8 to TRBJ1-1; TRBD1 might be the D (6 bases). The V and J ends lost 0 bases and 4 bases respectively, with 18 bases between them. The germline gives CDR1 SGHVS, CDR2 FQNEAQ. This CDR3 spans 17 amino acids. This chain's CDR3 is CASSLARRGAASTEAFF. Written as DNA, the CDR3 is TGTGCCAGCAGCTTAGCGAGGAGGGGGGCGGCGAGCACTGAAGCTTTCTTT.

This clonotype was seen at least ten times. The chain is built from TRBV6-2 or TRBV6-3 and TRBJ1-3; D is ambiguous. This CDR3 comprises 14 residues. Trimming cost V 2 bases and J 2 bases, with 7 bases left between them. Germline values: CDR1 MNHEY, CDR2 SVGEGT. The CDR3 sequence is CASSYLTTGNTIYF. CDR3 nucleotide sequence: TGTGCCAGCAGTTACCTCACGACTGGAAACACCATATATTTT.

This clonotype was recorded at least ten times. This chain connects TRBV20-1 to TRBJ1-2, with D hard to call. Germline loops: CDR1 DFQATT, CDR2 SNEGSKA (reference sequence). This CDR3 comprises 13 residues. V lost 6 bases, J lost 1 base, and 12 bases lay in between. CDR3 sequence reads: CSASPGDNYGYTF. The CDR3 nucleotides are TGCAGTGCCAGCCCGGGAGATAACTATGGCTACACCTTC.

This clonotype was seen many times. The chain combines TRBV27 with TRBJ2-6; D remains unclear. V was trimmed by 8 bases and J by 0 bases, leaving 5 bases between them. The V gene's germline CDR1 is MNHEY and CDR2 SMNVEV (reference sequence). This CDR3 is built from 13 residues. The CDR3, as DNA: TGTGCCAGCCACTCCTCTGGGGCCAACGTCCTGACTTTC. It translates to CASHSSGANVLTF. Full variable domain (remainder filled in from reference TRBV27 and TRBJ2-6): EAQVTQNPRYLITVTGKKLTVTCSQNMNHEYMSWYRQDPGLGLRQIYYSMNVEVTDKGDVPEGYKVSRKEKRNFPLILESPSPNQTSLYFCASHSSGANVLTFGAGSRLTVL.

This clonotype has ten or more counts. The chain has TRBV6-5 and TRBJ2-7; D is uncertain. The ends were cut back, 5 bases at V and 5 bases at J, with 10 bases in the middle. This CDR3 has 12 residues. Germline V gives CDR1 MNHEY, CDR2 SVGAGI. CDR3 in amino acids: CASSPPENEQYF. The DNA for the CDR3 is TGTGCCAGCAGTCCCCCGGAAAACGAGCAGTACTTC.

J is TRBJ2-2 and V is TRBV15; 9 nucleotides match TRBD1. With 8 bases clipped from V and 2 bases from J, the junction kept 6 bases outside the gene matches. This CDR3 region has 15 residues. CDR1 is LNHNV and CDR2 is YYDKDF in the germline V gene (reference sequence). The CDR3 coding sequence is TGTGCCACCCGTGGGACAGGGACAAACACCGGGGAGCTGTTTTTT. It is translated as CATRGTGTNTGELFF.

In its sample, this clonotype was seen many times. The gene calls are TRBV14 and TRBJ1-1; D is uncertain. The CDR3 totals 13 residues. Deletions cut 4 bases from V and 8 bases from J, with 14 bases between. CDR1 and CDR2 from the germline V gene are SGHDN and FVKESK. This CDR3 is CASSLTRVTEAFF. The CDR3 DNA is TGTGCCAGCAGCCTGACCCGGGTGACAGAAGCTTTCTTT.

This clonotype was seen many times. This CDR3 reads CAIQTRKDYGYTF. The CDR3 region has the DNA TGTGCCATCCAGACGCGCAAGGACTATGGCTACACCTTC. This chain connects TRBV10-3 to TRBJ1-2; D unclear. The CDR3 covers 13 residues. With 8 bases removed from V and 3 bases from J, the gap between germline ends came to 13 bases. CDR1 is ENHRY, CDR2 SYGVKD, per germline.

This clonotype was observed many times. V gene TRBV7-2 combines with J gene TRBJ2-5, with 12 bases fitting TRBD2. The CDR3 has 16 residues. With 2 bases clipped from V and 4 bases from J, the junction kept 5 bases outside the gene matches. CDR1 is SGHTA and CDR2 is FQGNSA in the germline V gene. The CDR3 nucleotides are TGTGCCAGCAGCTTACGGGCTAGCGGGGGGGTAGAGACCCAGTACTTC. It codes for CASSLRASGGVETQYF.

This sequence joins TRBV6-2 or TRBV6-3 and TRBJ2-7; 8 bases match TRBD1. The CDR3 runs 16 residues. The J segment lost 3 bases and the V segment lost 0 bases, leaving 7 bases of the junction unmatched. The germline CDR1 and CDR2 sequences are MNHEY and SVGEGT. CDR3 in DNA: TGTGCCAGCAGTTACTCCGGCAGGGGGCGATTCTACGAGCAGTACTTC. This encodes CASSYSGRGRFYEQYF.

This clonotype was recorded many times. The DNA for the CDR3 is TGTGCCAGCAGCCGAGGGACACCCATGAACACTGAAGCTTTCTTT. Translation gives CASSRGTPMNTEAFF. The rearrangement uses TRBV6-1 and TRBJ1-1, with TRBD1 as a possible D gene (6 bases). This CDR3 comprises 15 residues. The germline gives CDR1 MNHNS, CDR2 SASEGT. With 6 bases removed from V and 0 bases from J, the gap between germline ends came to 14 bases.

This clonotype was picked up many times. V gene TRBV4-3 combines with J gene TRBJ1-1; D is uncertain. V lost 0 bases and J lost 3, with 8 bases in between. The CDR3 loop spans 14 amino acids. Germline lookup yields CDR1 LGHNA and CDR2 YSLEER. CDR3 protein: CASSQEGWDTEAFF. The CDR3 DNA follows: TGCGCCAGCAGCCAAGAAGGGTGGGACACTGAAGCTTTCTTT.

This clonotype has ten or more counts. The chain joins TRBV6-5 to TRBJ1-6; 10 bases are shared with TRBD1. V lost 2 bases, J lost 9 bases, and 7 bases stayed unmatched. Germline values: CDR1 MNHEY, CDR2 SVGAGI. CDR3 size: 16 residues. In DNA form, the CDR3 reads TGTGCCAGCAGTTACAGGGCGGGACAGGGGAGTTCACCCCTCCACTTT. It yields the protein CASSYRAGQGSSPLHF.

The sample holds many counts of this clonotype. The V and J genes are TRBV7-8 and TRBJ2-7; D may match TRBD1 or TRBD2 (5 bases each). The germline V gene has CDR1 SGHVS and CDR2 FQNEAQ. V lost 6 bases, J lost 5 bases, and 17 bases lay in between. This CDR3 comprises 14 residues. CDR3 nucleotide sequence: TGTGCCAGCAGGCCGGCCGGGACGGGGAACGAGCAGTACTTC. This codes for CASRPAGTGNEQYF. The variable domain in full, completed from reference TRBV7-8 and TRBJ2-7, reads GAGVSQSPRYKVAKRGQDVALRCDPISGHVSLFWYQQALGQGPEFLTYFQNEAQLDKSGLPSDRFFAERPEGSVSTLKIQRTQQEDSAVYLCASRPAGTGNEQYFGPGTRLTVT.

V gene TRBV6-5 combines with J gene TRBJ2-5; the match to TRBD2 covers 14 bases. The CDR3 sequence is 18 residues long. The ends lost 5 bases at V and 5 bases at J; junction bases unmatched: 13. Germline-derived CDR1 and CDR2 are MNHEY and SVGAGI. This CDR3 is CASSLLGLAGGAEETQYF. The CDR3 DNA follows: TGTGCCAGCAGTCTTCTCGGACTAGCGGGAGGCGCGGAGGAGACCCAGTACTTC.

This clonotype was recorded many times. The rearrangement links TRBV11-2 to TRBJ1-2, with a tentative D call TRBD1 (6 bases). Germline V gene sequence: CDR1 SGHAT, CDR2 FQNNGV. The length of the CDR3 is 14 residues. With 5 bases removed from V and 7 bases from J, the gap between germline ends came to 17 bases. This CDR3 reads CASSQNRADRGYTF. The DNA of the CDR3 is TGTGCCAGCAGCCAGAACAGGGCCGATCGTGGCTACACCTTC.

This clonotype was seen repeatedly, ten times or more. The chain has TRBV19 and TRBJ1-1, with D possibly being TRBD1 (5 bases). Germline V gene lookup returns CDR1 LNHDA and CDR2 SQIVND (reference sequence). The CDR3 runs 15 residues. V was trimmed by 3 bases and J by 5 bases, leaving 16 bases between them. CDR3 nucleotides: TGTGCCAGTAGTATCGGGGGTCGGGTCGGTACTGAAGCTTTCTTT. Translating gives CASSIGGRVGTEAFF.

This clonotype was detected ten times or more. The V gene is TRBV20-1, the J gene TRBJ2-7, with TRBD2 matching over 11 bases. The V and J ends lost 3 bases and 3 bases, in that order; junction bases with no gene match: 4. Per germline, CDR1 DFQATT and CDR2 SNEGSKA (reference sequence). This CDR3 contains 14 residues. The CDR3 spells CSASATSGIYEQYF. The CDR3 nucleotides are TGCAGTGCTAGTGCGACTAGCGGGATCTACGAGCAGTACTTC.

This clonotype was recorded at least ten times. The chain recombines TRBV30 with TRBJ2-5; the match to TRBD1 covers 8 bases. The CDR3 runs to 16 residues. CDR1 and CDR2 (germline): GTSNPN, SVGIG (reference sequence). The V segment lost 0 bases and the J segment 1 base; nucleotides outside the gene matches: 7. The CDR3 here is CAWSVPTGGFQETQYF. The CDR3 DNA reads TGTGCCTGGAGTGTCCCTACAGGGGGATTCCAAGAGACCCAGTACTTC.

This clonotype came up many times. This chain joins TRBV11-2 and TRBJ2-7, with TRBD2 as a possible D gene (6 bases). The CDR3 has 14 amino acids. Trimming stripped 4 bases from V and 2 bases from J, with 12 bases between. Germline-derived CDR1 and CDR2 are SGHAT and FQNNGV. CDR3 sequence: CASSSGTSTYEQYF. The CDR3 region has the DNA TGTGCCAGCAGCTCAGGGACTTCGACCTACGAGCAGTACTTC.

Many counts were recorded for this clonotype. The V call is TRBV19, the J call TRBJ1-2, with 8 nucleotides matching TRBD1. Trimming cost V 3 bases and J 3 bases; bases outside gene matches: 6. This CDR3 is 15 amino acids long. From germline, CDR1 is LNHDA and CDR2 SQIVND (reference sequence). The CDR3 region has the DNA TGTGCCAGTAGTATTTCAAGGACAGGGCACTATGGCTACACCTTC. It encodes CASSISRTGHYGYTF.

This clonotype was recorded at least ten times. The CDR3 DNA reads TGTGCCAGCAGCCATGGGGGGGCGGGGGAAATTTTAGAGACCCAGTACTTC. It translates to CASSHGGAGEILETQYF. The J gene is TRBJ2-5, the V gene TRBV7-8; TRBD2 is a possible D gene (7 bases). This CDR3 has 17 amino acids. V lost 5 bases, J lost 4 bases, and 23 bases lay in between. Per the germline V gene, CDR1 is SGHVS and CDR2 is FQNEAQ.

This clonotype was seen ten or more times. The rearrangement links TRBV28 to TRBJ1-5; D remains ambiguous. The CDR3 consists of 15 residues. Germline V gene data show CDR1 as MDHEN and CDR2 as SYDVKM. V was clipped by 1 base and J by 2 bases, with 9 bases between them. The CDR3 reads CASSLFLYGNQPQHF. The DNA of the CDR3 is TGTGCCAGCAGTTTATTCCTTTATGGCAATCAGCCCCAGCATTTT.